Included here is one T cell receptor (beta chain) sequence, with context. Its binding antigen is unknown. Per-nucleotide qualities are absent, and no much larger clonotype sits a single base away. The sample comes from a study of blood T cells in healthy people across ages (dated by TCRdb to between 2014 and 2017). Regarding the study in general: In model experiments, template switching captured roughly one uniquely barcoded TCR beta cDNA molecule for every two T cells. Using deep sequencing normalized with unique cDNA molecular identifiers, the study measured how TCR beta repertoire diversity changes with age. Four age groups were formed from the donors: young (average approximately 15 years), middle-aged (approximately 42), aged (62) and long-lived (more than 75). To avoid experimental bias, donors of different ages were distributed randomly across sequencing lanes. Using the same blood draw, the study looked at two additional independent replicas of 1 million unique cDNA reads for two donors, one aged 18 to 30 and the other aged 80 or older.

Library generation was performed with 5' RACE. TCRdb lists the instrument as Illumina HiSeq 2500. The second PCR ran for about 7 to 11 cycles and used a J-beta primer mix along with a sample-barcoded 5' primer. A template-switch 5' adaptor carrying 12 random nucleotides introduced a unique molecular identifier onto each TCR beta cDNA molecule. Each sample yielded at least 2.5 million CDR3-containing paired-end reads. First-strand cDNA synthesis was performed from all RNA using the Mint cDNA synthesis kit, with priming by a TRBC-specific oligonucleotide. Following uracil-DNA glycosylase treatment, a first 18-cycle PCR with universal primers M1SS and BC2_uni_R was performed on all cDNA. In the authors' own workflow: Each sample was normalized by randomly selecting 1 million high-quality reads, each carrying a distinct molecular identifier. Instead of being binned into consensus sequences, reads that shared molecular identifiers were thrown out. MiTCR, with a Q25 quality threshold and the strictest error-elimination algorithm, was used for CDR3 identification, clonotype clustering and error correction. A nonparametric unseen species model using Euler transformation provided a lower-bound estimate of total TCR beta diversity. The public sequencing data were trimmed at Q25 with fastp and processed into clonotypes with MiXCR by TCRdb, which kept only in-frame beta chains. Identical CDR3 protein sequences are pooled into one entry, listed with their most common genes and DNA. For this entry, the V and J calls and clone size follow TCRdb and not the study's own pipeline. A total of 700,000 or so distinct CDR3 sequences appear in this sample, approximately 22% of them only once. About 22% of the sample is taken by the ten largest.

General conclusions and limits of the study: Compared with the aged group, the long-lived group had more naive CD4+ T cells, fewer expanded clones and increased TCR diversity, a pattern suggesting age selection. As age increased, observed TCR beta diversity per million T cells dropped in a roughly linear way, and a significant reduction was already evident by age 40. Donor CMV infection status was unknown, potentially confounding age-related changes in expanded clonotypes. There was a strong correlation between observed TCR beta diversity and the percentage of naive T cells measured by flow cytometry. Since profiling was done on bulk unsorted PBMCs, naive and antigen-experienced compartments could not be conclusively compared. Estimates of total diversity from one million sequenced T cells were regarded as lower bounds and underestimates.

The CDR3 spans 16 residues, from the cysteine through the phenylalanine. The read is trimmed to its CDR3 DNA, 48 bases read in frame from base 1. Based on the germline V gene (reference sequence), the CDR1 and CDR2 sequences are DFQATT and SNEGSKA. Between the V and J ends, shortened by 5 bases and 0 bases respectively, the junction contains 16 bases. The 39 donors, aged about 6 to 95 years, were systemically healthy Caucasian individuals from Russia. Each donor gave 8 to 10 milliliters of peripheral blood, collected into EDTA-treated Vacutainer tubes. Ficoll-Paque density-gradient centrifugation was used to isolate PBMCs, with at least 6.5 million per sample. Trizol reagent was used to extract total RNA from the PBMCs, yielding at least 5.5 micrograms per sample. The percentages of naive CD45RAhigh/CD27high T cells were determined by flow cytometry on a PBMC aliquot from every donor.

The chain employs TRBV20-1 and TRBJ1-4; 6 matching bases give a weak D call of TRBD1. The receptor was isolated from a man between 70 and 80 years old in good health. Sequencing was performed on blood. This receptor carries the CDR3 CSAPSRGVATNEKLFF. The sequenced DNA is TGCAGTGCTCCGTCCAGGGGTGTTGCAACTAATGAAAAACTGTTTTTT.